This is a list of T cell receptor beta chains from one sample in a study of blood T cell repertoires in COVID-19. This table comes from immunoSEQ multiplex PCR, and its TCRdb copy is limited to in-frame clones, with some not included. This table has around 320,000 clones, approximately 89% appearing once. Sequencing was carried out using PBMCs or T cells enriched from blood (not recorded which). The origin of the receptors is a woman aged 50 to 60 who had been exposed to COVID-19. The CDR3 runs from the conserved cysteine through the conserved F or W. Fields, in order: V gene, J gene, D gene, CDR3 DNA, CDR3 protein. D genes are given only for firm matches.

V gene: TRBV27; J gene: TRBJ2-1; D gene: TRBD2; CDR3 DNA: TGTGCCAGCAGTCCCAGACTAGCGGGGGGCAGCAATGAGCAGTTCTTC; CDR3 protein: CASSPRLAGGSNEQFF
V gene: TRBV4-2; J gene: TRBJ2-3; D gene: -; CDR3 DNA: TGTGCCAGCAGCCAGAGAGGTGCCCTAGATACGCAGTATTTT; CDR3 protein: CASSQRGALDTQYF
V gene: TRBV14; J gene: TRBJ2-1; D gene: -; CDR3 DNA: TGTGCCAGCAGCCAAGTAGCGTCCTCCTACAATGAGCAGTTCTTC; CDR3 protein: CASSQVASSYNEQFF
V gene: TRBV7-6; J gene: TRBJ1-1; D gene: -; CDR3 DNA: TGTGCCAGCAGCACCCGTGGTGGAGGGACGATGAATGAAGCTTTCTTT; CDR3 protein: CASSTRGGGTMNEAFF
V gene: TRBV24-1; J gene: TRBJ1-2; D gene: -; CDR3 DNA: TGTGCCACCAGTGATTTGAGGCGGAACTATGGCTACACCTTC; CDR3 protein: CATSDLRRNYGYTF
V gene: TRBV28; J gene: TRBJ1-2; D gene: TRBD1; CDR3 DNA: TGTGCCAGCAGTTCCGGGACAGGGGGACCTCTACATGGCTACACCTTC; CDR3 protein: CASSSGTGGPLHGYTF
V gene: TRBV7-2; J gene: TRBJ2-3; D gene: TRBD1; CDR3 DNA: TGTGCCAGCAGCCCTACAGGGGCAACAGATACGCAGTATTTT; CDR3 protein: CASSPTGATDTQYF
V gene: TRBV11-2; J gene: TRBJ2-7; D gene: TRBD2; CDR3 DNA: TGTGCCAGCAGCTTAGTTGGGACTAGCGGGGGGAGATACGAGCAGTACTTC; CDR3 protein: CASSLVGTSGGRYEQYF
V gene: TRBV7-2; J gene: TRBJ2-7; D gene: TRBD2; CDR3 DNA: TGTGCCAGCAGCTTAAGGCGGGGGGCCTACGAGCAGTACTTC; CDR3 protein: CASSLRRGAYEQYF
V gene: TRBV6-5; J gene: TRBJ1-3; D gene: TRBD1; CDR3 DNA: TGTGCCAGCAGTCAGACGGGGACAGAGGGAAACACCATATATTTT; CDR3 protein: CASSQTGTEGNTIYF
V gene: TRBV30; J gene: TRBJ1-5; D gene: -; CDR3 DNA: TGTGCCTGGAGCCCCCATTACACCCCTCAGCCCCAGCATTTT; CDR3 protein: CAWSPHYTPQPQHF
V gene: TRBV7-2; J gene: TRBJ1-1; D gene: -; CDR3 DNA: TGTGCCAGCAGCCAGGACAGCGCCATGAACACTGAAGCTTTCTTT; CDR3 protein: CASSQDSAMNTEAFF
V gene: TRBV5-1; J gene: TRBJ2-3; D gene: TRBD1; CDR3 DNA: TGCGCCAGCAGCCGGACTGGTGTAGGGGGCCCAGATACGCAGTATTTT; CDR3 protein: CASSRTGVGGPDTQYF
V gene: TRBV6-1; J gene: TRBJ1-4; D gene: TRBD1; CDR3 DNA: TGTGCCAGCAGTGAAGCGGGGACAGGGAGTGAAAAACTGTTTTTT; CDR3 protein: CASSEAGTGSEKLFF
V gene: TRBV27; J gene: TRBJ2-7; D gene: TRBD2; CDR3 DNA: TGTGCCAGCAGTTCACAAGCGGGGGTGGGATACGAGCAGTACTTC; CDR3 protein: CASSSQAGVGYEQYF
V gene: TRBV4-2; J gene: TRBJ1-2; D gene: -; CDR3 DNA: TGTGCCAGCAGCCACCGGGCGGCACAGGCTAACTATGGCTACACCTTC; CDR3 protein: CASSHRAAQANYGYTF
V gene: TRBV19; J gene: TRBJ2-2; D gene: -; CDR3 DNA: TGTGCCAGTAGTATTATTAGGGGTTCCAACACCGGGGAGCTGTTTTTT; CDR3 protein: CASSIIRGSNTGELFF
V gene: TRBV4-2; J gene: TRBJ1-3; D gene: TRBD1; CDR3 DNA: TGTGCCAGCAGCCTTCGGGCTAGTGCCGGGACAGGGGGTTCTGGAAACACCATATATTTT; CDR3 protein: CASSLRASAGTGGSGNTIYF
V gene: TRBV28; J gene: TRBJ1-4; D gene: -; CDR3 DNA: TGTGCCAGCAGTGGACGGACAGCAACTAATGAAAAACTGTTTTTT; CDR3 protein: CASSGRTATNEKLFF
V gene: TRBV5-1; J gene: TRBJ2-3; D gene: TRBD2; CDR3 DNA: TGCGCCAGCACCAGCGGGGGGCAAAGAGATACGCAGTATTTT; CDR3 protein: CASTSGGQRDTQYF
V gene: TRBV5-6; J gene: TRBJ1-2; D gene: -; CDR3 DNA: TGTGCCAGCAGCCCGGGGGACGGATCTAACTATGGCTACACCTTC; CDR3 protein: CASSPGDGSNYGYTF
V gene: TRBV11-3; J gene: TRBJ2-1; D gene: -; CDR3 DNA: TGTGCCAGCAGCTTAGGGGACACCCTTTACAATGAGCAGTTCTTC; CDR3 protein: CASSLGDTLYNEQFF
V gene: TRBV11-3; J gene: TRBJ2-1; D gene: -; CDR3 DNA: TGTGCCAGCAGCTTACGAACTACCTCCTACAATGAGCAGTTCTTC; CDR3 protein: CASSLRTTSYNEQFF
V gene: TRBV19; J gene: TRBJ1-2; D gene: -; CDR3 DNA: TGTGCCAGTAATCACCCTCTGGGCAATGGCTACACCTTC; CDR3 protein: CASNHPLGNGYTF
V gene: TRBV18; J gene: TRBJ2-3; D gene: -; CDR3 DNA: TGTGCCAGCTCAACCTACACAGATACGCAGTATTTT; CDR3 protein: CASSTYTDTQYF
V gene: TRBV6-2/TRBV6-3; J gene: TRBJ2-7; D gene: -; CDR3 DNA: TGTGCCAGCAGTTATCTCGGGGTCTCCTACGAGCAGTACTTC; CDR3 protein: CASSYLGVSYEQYF
V gene: TRBV6-5; J gene: TRBJ1-4; D gene: TRBD1; CDR3 DNA: TGTGCCAGCAGTAAGACAGGGAATCAGAAGGAAAAACTGTTTTTT; CDR3 protein: CASSKTGNQKEKLFF
V gene: TRBV5-1; J gene: TRBJ2-3; D gene: TRBD1; CDR3 DNA: TGCGCCAGCAGTAAGGGGACAGATACAGATACGCAGTATTTT; CDR3 protein: CASSKGTDTDTQYF